The T cell receptor (beta chain) under discussion was sequenced for a study of blood T cell repertoires in COVID-19 (dated by TCRdb to 2020 to 2021). Regarding the study in general: Samples covering the acute and convalescent phases of COVID-19 were provided by collaborators in the United States, Italy and Spain. Subjects who had been exposed to COVID-19, were actively infected with it, or had recovered from it provided the deeply sampled blood TCRbeta repertoires that made up the dataset. The samples were drawn from the first 160 participants of the ongoing ImmuneRACE study and from some 1,300 subjects provided by 6 global collaborators. The prospective study material was composed of cDNA or gDNA derived from T cells, B-cell-depleted T cells, or PBMCs. A freely available public database, intended as a resource for researchers studying the immune response to SARS-CoV-2, is where the repertoires were released. Sample metadata almost always included a de-identified subject ID, COVID-19 status, age in years and sex. Where HLA class I and class II types were available, the types were taken from metadata supplied by the sample provider, not from assay-based typing.

One collaborating source in Seattle enrolled patients while the patients were actively infected and followed the patients over time throughout the course of disease. Collaborating institutions collected whole blood in K2EDTA tubes following their own protocols. For TCRbeta analysis, collaborators shipped samples as frozen whole blood, isolated PBMCs, or DNA extracted from either of those sample types. TCRbeta CDR3 regions were amplified from genomic DNA using the immunoSEQ Assay, a bias-controlled multiplex PCR. Per the source publication's procedure: The number of nucleated cells in each sample was estimated by amplification of reference gene primers within the assay. To quantify the absolute abundance of each unique TCRbeta CDR3 rearrangement, sequence reads were collapsed and filtered. For each sample, productive Simpson clonality was calculated as the square root of Simpson's diversity index across productive rearrangements. This immuneACCESS table, as held by TCRdb, lists in-frame sequences with V and J called but not all clones. Of the missing ones, under half trace to an unresolved V gene in checked studies; the others have no known cause. From that table come the V and J calls and clone size; the DNA was used to work out D and trimming. In this sample the table shows 200,000 to 300,000 clones, about 88% of which occur a single time. The top ten constitute roughly 5% of the sample.

Via the germline V gene (reference sequence), CDR1 is DFQATT and CDR2 SNEGSKA. V gives up 3 bases and J gives up 7 bases, and the segment between their germline ends measures 7 bases. The CDR3 contains 10 residues, cysteine and phenylalanine counted. The entry retains the CDR3 DNA only, 30 bases that are in frame from base 1. Beyond this particular receptor, the publication reports: Clinical and demographic metadata were provided uncurated, with the amount varying by source and participant.

Concerning this clone: There is no known antigen for this receptor. The sample holds no much larger clone one base away, and base qualities are not on file.

This receptor chain uses TRBV20-1 and TRBJ2-7, with the identity of the D gene unclear. The material sequenced was peripheral blood. The sequence was collected from a woman in her sixties or seventies with COVID-19, enrolled during active disease. DNA sequence: TGCAGTGCTAGTCTGCAGGAGCAGTACTTC. Translation gives CSASLQEQYF.